Below are 19 T cell receptor beta chains sequenced from a single sample in a study of beta chain features in type 1 diabetes. As every portion of the isolated RNA was reverse transcribed, the sequencing read expressed TCRB transcripts. Sequenced by immunoSEQ multiplex PCR; TCRdb stores in-frame clones only, minus some. The sample lists some 150,000 clones, around 50% seen once, with around 0.39% in the top ten. The sample taken for sequencing was Tregs from blood. The source of these receptors is a man between 18 and 29 years old in good health.

The genes are TRBV5-1 and TRBJ2-7; the D is unclear. CDR1 is SGHRS and CDR2 is YFSETQ in the germline V gene. This CDR3 comprises 14 residues. The ends were cut back, 1 base at V and 1 base at J, with 9 bases in the middle. The CDR3: CASSLNTRSYEQYF. CDR3 nucleotides: TGCGCCAGCAGCTTGAATACCAGATCCTACGAGCAGTACTTC.

The chain joins TRBV7-9 to TRBJ1-1; D perhaps matches TRBD1 (6 bases). Germline V gives CDR1 SEHNR, CDR2 FQNEAQ (reference sequence). Deletions cut 3 bases from V and 4 bases from J, with 15 bases between. The CDR3 covers 15 residues. The CDR3 nucleotides read TGTGCCAGCAGCTTGGGGGCAGGGTTGGTCACTGAAGCTTTCTTT. Its translation is CASSLGAGLVTEAFF.

This clone was seen once. The V gene is TRBV25-1, the J gene TRBJ2-5; possible D gene TRBD1, 5 bases. CDR3 size: 15 residues. Germline loops: CDR1 MGHDK, CDR2 SYGVNS. V was clipped by 1 base and J by 5 bases, with 14 bases between them. The CDR3 DNA follows: TGTGCCAGCAGTGAATGGGGCAGGGTGGAGGAGACCCAGTACTTC. Translated, it gives CASSEWGRVEETQYF.

The genes are TRBV27 and TRBJ1-4; TRBD1 aligns across 7 bases. The V and J ends lost 5 bases and 7 bases, in that order; junction bases with no gene match: 7. CDR1 MNHEY and CDR2 SMNVEV come from the germline V gene (reference sequence). This CDR3 is built from 14 residues. This chain's CDR3 is CASSTKTGSEKLFF. DNA of the CDR3: TGTGCCAGCAGTACAAAGACAGGGAGTGAAAAACTGTTTTTT. Combining the CDR3 with reference TRBV27 and TRBJ1-4 gives the whole variable domain EAQVTQNPRYLITVTGKKLTVTCSQNMNHEYMSWYRQDPGLGLRQIYYSMNVEVTDKGDVPEGYKVSRKEKRNFPLILESPSPNQTSLYFCASSTKTGSEKLFFGSGTQLSVL.

V is TRBV15 and J is TRBJ2-7, with 7 positions matching TRBD1. The germline V gene encodes CDR1 LNHNV and CDR2 YYDKDF (reference sequence). Trimming cost V 0 bases and J 4 bases; bases outside gene matches: 9. The CDR3 is made up of 16 amino acids. The CDR3 spells CATSRERGQGTYEQYF. The CDR3 bases are TGTGCCACCAGCAGAGAGAGGGGGCAGGGGACGTACGAGCAGTACTTC.

This clone appeared a few times. The CDR3 DNA sequence: TGTGCCATCAGTGACGGGAGGACCTACGAGCAGTACTTC. Its protein product is CAISDGRTYEQYF. This rearrangement joins TRBV10-3 to TRBJ2-7; 7 bases are a match to TRBD2. The CDR3 runs 13 residues. Per the germline V gene, CDR1 is ENHRY and CDR2 is SYGVKD. V shed 3 bases, J shed 2 bases, and the junction held 1 base outside the gene matches.

The chain recombines TRBV18 with TRBJ2-4; the D gene is possibly TRBD1 (8 bases). The V gene's germline CDR1 is KGHSH and CDR2 LQKENI. The V end lost 4 bases, the J end lost 5 bases, and 15 bases lay between the germline ends. CDR3 length: 15 amino acids. Written as DNA, the CDR3 is TGTGCCAGCTCACTAGGACAGGGACTACAAAACATTCAGTACTTC. This codes for CASSLGQGLQNIQYF.

The V and J genes are TRBV6-1 and TRBJ2-1, with 15 bases identical to TRBD2. With 6 bases clipped from V and 6 bases from J, the junction kept 3 bases outside the gene matches. Germline V gene sequence: CDR1 MNHNS, CDR2 SASEGT. The CDR3 is 15 amino acids. CDR3 sequence reads: CASRGGLAGGNEQFF. CDR3 DNA sequence: TGTGCCAGCAGAGGGGGACTAGCGGGAGGCAATGAGCAGTTCTTC.

To note about this clone: At one end the junction does not follow the germline gene, possibly because of a read error. The gene calls are TRBV28 and TRBJ1-5; 8 positions match TRBD1. The CDR3 totals 16 residues. Germline CDR1 is MDHEN and CDR2 is SYDVKM. The CDR3 here is CDSSFTGQENNQPQHF. CDR3 sequence (DNA): TGTGACAGCAGTTTTACGGGACAGGAAAACAATCAGCCCCAGCATTTT.

The V gene is TRBV7-2, the J gene TRBJ2-7; 9 bases agree with TRBD1. This CDR3 contains 15 residues. V was pared by 4 bases and J by 4 bases, with 8 bases of the junction left unmatched. CDR1 is SGHTA, CDR2 FQGNSA, per germline. This CDR3 reads CASSSTGTGRYEQYF. For the CDR3, the DNA is TGTGCCAGCAGCTCCACCGGGACAGGGCGGTACGAGCAGTACTTC.

The V call is TRBV19, the J call TRBJ2-1; 7 bases are a match to TRBD2. V lost 5 bases, J lost 0 bases, and 7 bases stayed unmatched. The CDR3 spans 16 residues. Germline loops: CDR1 LNHDA, CDR2 SQIVND (reference sequence). The CDR3 DNA reads as TGTGCCAGTAGTGATCGGTCTAGCGGCTCCTACAATGAGCAGTTCTTC. Translated, it gives CASSDRSSGSYNEQFF.

V and J are TRBV6-5 and TRBJ1-1; a possible D gene is TRBD1 (6 bases). Germline V lookup: CDR1 MNHEY, CDR2 SVGAGI. Trimming removed 7 bases at V and 2 bases at J, with 14 bases between. The CDR3 totals 14 residues. The CDR3 region is CASTPTGYNTEAFF. The CDR3 DNA reads TGTGCCAGCACCCCAACAGGGTATAACACTGAAGCTTTCTTT.

This clone was found a few times. Germline and junction disagree at one end, which may indicate a read error. The chain employs TRBV10-3 and TRBJ2-7; D gene uncertain. From germline, CDR1 is ENHRY and CDR2 SYGVKD. This CDR3 has 12 residues. For the CDR3, the DNA is TGTGCCATCAGTGATTTGTTGGCAGTCACCATTTTC. Protein product: CAISDLLAVTIF.

A remark on this clone: At one of its ends the junction is not consistent with the germline gene, which may arise from a read error. Other DNA sequences in this specimen translate into the identical CDR3. This chain uses TRBV9 with TRBJ1-1; D is unclear. CDR1 SGDLS and CDR2 YYNGEE come from the germline V gene. This CDR3 spans 13 amino acids. Here the CDR3 DNA reads TGCGCCAGCAGCGTAGATTTTAGTACGGAAGCTTTCTTT. Its translation is CASSVDFSTEAFF.

The J gene is TRBJ1-3, the V gene TRBV4-1; 7 nucleotides align to TRBD1. CDR1 and CDR2 from the germline V gene are MGHRA and YSYEKL. The CDR3 sequence is 19 residues long. Losses at the gene ends were 1 base for V and 0 bases for J; bases not matched to a gene: 12. CDR3 sequence (DNA): TGCGCCAGCAGCCAAGGGTCCCCTACCGGGACAGTCTCTGGAAACACCATATATTTT. Translation gives CASSQGSPTGTVSGNTIYF.

This clone was detected a few times. This chain links TRBV25-1 with TRBJ2-2; 10 bases match TRBD2. CDR3 length: 16 amino acids. The V gene end was trimmed by 8 bases and the J gene end by 5 bases; junction bases not matched to a gene: 11. Germline V gives CDR1 MGHDK, CDR2 SYGVNS. The CDR3 DNA reads as TGTGCCAGCTCTCCTAGCGGGAGTGTTTGGACCGGGGAGCTGTTTTTT. This codes for CASSPSGSVWTGELFF.

The V call is TRBV5-6, the J call TRBJ2-3; D not resolved. Trimming took off 1 base at V and 4 bases at J, with 7 bases between the two ends. The CDR3 is 13 residues long. Germline loops: CDR1 SGHDT, CDR2 YYEEEE. The CDR3 sequence: CASSLPGSDTQYF. The CDR3 DNA sequence: TGTGCCAGCAGCTTGCCAGGCTCAGATACGCAGTATTTT.

The chain employs TRBV11-2 and TRBJ2-7, with D tentatively TRBD1 (6 bases). The CDR3 is 15 amino acids. The V gene lost 5 bases and the J gene lost 1 base, with 15 bases spanning the gap. CDR1 SGHAT and CDR2 FQNNGV come from the germline V gene. CDR3 bases: TGTGCCAGCAGCCTGGGGCGCCAGGGGTCCTACGAGCAGTACTTC. This gives the protein CASSLGRQGSYEQYF.

The V and J genes are TRBV30 and TRBJ2-7, with 11 bases aligning to TRBD1. This CDR3 comprises 15 residues. From germline, CDR1 is GTSNPN and CDR2 SVGIG (reference sequence). Unmatched junction bases numbered 10, after V lost 7 bases and J lost 2 bases. CDR3 residues: CASLPRDRGTYEQYF. DNA of the CDR3: TGTGCCTCCCTCCCCCGGGACAGGGGGACCTACGAGCAGTACTTC.